This T cell receptor (beta chain) derives from a study of Ad26.COV2.S vaccination and SARS-CoV-2 variants. Study at large: Of the COV1001 trial arms, the Ad26.COV2.S arm included the donor. The study, taken as a whole, reports: Researchers cautioned that TCR breadth and depth analyses may have underestimated total T cell responses.

Sequencing used immunoSEQ multiplex PCR; TCRdb keeps in-frame clones, though not all of them. This table holds approximately 400,000 clones, roughly 85% found once. V was shortened by 6 bases and J by 1 base, with 12 bases between the two germline ends. CDR1 MNHEY and CDR2 SVGAGI come from the germline V gene. There are 14 residues in the CDR3. Treatment described: some 20 received Ad26.COV2.S at low or high dose, single or two shots; five or six received placebo; per-sample allocation not given. Samples came from day 63 after the first vaccine or placebo injection. An adult aged 18-55 years in Boston served as the donor. This clone was found once. The target antigen is unknown.

The sequencing used peripheral blood, collected in a trial of Ad26.COV2.S vaccine versus placebo. The clonotype was recovered from a person between 18 and 59 years old who received the Ad26.COV2.S COVID-19 vaccine or a placebo. The chain has TRBV6-5 and TRBJ1-1; D is uncertain. The chain's CDR3 is CASRKLSANTEAFF. DNA of the CDR3: TGTGCCAGCAGAAAGCTGTCGGCGAACACTGAAGCTTTCTTT.